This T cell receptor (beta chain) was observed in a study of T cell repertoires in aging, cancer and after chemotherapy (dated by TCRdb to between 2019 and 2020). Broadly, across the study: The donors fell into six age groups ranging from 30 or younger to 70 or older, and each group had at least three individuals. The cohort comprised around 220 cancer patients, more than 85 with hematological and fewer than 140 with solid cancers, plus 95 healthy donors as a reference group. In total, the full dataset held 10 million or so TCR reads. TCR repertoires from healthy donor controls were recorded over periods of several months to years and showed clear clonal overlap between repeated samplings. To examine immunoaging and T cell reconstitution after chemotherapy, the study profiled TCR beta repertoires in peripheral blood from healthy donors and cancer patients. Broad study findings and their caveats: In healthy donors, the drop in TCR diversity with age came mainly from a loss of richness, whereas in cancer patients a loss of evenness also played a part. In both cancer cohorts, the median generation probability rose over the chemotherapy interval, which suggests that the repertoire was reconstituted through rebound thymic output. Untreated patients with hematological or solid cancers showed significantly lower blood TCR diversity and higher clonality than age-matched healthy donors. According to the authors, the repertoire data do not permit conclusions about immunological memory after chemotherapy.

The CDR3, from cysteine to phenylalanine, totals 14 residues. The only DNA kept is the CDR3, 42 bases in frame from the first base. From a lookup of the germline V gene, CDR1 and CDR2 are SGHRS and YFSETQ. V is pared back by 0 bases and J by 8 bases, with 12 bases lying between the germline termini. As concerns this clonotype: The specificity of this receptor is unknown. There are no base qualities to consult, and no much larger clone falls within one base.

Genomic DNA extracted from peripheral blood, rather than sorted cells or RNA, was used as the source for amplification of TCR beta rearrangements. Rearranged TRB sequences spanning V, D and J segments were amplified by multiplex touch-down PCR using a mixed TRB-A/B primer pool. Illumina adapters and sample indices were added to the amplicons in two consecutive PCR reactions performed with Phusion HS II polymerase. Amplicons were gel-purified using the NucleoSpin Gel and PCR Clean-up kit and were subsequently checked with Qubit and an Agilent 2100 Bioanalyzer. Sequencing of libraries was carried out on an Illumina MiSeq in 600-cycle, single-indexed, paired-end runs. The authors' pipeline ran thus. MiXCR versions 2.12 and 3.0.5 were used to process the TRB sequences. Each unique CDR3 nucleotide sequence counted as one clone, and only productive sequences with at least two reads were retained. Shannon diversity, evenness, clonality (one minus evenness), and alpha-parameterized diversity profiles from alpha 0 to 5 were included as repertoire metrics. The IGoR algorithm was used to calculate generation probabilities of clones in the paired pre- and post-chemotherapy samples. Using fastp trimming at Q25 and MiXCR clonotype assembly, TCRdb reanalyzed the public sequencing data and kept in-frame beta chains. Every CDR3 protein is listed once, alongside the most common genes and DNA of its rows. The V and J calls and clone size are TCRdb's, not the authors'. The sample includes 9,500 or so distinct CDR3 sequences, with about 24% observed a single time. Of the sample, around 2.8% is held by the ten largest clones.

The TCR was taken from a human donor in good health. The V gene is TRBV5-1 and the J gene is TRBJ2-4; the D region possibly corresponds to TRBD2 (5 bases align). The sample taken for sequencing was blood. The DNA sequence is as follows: TGCGCCAGCAGCTTGGCCGGGGTTACGGACATTCAGTACTTC. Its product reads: CASSLAGVTDIQYF. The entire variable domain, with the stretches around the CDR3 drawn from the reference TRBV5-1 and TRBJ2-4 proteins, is KAGVTQTPRYLIKTRGQQVTLSCSPISGHRSVSWYQQTPGQGLQFLFEYFSETQRNKGNFPGRFSGRQFSNSRSEMNVSTLELGDSALYLCASSLAGVTDIQYFGAGTRLSVL.